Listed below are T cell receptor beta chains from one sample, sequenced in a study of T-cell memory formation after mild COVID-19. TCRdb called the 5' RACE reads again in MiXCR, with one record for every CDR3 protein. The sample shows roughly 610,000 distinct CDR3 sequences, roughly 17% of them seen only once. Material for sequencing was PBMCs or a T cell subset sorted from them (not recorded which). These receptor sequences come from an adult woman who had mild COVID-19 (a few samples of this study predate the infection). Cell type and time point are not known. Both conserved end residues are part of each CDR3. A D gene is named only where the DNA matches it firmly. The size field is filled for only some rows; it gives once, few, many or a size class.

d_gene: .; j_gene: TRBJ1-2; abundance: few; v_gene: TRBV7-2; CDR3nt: TGTGCCAGCAGCTCGCTCGGCTATGATGTCTACACCTTC; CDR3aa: CASSSLGYDVYTF
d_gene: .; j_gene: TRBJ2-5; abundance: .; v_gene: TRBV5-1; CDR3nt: TGCGCCAGCAGCTCCACGAGACTTACAGAGACCCAGTACTTC; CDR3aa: CASSSTRLTETQYF
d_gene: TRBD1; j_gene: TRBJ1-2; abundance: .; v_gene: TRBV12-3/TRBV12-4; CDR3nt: TGTGCCAGCAGTTTAGGGACAGGCTTTTATGGCTACACCTTC; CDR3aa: CASSLGTGFYGYTF
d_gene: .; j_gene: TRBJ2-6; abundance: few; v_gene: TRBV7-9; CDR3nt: TGTGCCAGCAGCTTATCTTGGGGGACTGGGGCCAACGTCCTGACTTTC; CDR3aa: CASSLSWGTGANVLTF
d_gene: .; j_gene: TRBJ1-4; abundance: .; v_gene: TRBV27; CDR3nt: TGTGCCAGCAGTCCCTACCCGGCGACCGGGAAAAAACTGTTTTTT; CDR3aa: CASSPYPATGKKLFF
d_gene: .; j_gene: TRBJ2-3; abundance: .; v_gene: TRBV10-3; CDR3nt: TGTGCCATCCGCAGATTCACAGATACGCAGTATTTT; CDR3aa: CAIRRFTDTQYF
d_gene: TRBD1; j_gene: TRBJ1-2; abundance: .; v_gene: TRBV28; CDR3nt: TGTGCCAGCAGTGCACCGGGACAGGTCCACTTC; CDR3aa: CASSAPGQVHF
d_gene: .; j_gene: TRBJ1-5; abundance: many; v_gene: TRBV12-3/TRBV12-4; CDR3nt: TGTGCCAGCAGTTTATTGTGGGGGTCAAGGAATCAGCCCCAGCATTTT; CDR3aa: CASSLLWGSRNQPQHF
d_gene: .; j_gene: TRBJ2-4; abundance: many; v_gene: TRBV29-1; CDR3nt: TGCAGCGTTGAAACAGGGAAAGGCAAAAACATTCAGTACTTC; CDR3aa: CSVETGKGKNIQYF
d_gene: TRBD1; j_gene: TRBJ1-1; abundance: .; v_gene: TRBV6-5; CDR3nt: TGTGCCAGCAGTTATGGACAGGGGGCCCTTTCGGCCTGGGAAGCTTTCTTT; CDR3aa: CASSYGQGALSAWEAFF
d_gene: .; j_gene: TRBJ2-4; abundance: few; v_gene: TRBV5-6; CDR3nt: TGTGCCAGCCGGACATGGGACGTACTAGCCAAAAACATTCAGTACTTC; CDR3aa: CASRTWDVLAKNIQYF
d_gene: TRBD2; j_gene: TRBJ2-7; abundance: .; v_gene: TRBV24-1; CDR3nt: TGTGCCACCAGTGCCGTTGGGACTAGCGGGAGTTACGAGCAGTACTTC; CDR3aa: CATSAVGTSGSYEQYF
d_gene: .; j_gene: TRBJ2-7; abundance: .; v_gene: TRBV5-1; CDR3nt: TGCGCCAGCAGCTTGTCGCAGATGTACGAGCAGTACTTC; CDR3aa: CASSLSQMYEQYF
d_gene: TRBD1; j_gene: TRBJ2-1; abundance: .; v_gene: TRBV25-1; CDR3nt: TGTGCCAGCAGTGAATACGGGACAGGGAAGAATGAGCAGTTCTTC; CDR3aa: CASSEYGTGKNEQFF
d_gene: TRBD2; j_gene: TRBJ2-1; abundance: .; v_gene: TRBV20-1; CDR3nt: TGCAGTGTACTAGAGCTGCCTAGCGGGGCTCACAATGAGCAGTTCTTC; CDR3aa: CSVLELPSGAHNEQFF
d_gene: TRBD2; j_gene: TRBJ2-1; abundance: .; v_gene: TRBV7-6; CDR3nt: TGTGCCAGCAGCTTGTCGGCGGGAGTAGGGTACAATGAGCAGTTCTTC; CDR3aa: CASSLSAGVGYNEQFF
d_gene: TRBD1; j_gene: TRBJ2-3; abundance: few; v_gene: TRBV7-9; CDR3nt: TGTGCCAGCAGTCGGGACAGGGACAGGGATACGCAGTATTTT; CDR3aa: CASSRDRDRDTQYF
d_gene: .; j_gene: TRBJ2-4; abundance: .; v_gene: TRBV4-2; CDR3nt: TGTGCCAGCAGCCAAGAGACAGGGAGGATTGGAAACATTCAGTACTTC; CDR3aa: CASSQETGRIGNIQYF
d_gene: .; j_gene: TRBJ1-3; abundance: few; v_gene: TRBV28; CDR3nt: TGTGCCAGCAGTTTATCCCTCTTCACGGGAGACACCATATATTTT; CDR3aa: CASSLSLFTGDTIYF